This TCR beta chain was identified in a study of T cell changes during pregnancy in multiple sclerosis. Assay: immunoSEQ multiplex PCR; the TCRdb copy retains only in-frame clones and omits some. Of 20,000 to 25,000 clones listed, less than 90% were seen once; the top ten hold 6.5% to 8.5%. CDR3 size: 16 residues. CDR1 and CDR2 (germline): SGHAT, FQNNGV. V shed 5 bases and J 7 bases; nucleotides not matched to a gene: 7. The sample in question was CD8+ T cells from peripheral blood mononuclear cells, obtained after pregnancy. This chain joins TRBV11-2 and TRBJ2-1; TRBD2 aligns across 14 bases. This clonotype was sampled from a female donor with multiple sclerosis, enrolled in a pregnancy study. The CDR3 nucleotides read TGTGCCAGCAGCCCTGGGACTAGCGGGAGTTTGAATGAGCAGTTCTTC. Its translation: CASSPGTSGSLNEQFF.